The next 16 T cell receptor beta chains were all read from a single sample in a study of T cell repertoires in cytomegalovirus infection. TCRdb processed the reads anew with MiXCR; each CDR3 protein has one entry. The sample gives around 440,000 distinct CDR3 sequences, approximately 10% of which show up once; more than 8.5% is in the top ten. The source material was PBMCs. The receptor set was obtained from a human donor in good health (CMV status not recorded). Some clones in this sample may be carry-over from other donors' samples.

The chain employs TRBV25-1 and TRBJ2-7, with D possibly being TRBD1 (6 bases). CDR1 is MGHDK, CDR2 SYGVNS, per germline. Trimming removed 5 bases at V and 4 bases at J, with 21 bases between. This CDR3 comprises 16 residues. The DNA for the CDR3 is TGTGCCAGCAGTACCTCGGACGTCAAAAGGGGGTACGAGCAGTACTTC. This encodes CASSTSDVKRGYEQYF.

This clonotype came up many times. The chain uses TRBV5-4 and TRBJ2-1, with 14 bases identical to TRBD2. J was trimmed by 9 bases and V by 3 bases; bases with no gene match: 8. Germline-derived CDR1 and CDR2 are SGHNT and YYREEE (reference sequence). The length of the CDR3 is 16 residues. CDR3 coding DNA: TGTGCCAGCAGCTCGGGACTAGCGGGAGCCCTCGGTGAGCAGTTCTTC. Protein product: CASSSGLAGALGEQFF.

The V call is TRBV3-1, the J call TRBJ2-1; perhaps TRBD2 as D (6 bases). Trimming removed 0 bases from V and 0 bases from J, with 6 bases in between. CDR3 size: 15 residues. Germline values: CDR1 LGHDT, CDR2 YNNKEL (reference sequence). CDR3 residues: CASSQDGSSYNEQFF. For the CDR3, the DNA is TGTGCCAGCAGCCAAGACGGGAGCTCCTACAATGAGCAGTTCTTC.

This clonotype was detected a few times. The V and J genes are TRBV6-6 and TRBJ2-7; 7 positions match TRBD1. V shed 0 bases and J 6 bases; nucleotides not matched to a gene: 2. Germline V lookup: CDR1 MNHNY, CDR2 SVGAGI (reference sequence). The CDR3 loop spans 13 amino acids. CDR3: CASSYSGQREQYF. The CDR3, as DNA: TGTGCCAGCAGTTACTCGGGACAGCGCGAGCAGTACTTC.

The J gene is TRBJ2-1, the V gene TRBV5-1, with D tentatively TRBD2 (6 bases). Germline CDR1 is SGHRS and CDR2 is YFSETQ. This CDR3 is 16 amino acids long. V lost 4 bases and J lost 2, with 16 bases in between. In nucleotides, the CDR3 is TGCGCCAGCAGCCCTCTCCCAGCGGGCCCCTACAATGAGCAGTTCTTC. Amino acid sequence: CASSPLPAGPYNEQFF.

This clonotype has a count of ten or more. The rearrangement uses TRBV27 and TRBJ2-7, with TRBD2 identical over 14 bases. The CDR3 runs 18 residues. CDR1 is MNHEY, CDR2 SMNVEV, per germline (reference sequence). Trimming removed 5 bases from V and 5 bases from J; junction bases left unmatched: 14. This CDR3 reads CASSPRGTSGSIRNEQYF. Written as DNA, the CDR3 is TGTGCCAGCAGTCCTAGAGGGACTAGCGGGAGTATAAGAAACGAGCAGTACTTC.

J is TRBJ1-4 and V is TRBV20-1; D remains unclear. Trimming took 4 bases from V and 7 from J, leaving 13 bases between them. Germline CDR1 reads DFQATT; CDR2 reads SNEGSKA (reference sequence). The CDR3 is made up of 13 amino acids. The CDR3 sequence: CSAKIRTGEKLFF. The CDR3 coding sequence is TGCAGTGCTAAGATCAGGACGGGTGAAAAACTGTTTTTT.

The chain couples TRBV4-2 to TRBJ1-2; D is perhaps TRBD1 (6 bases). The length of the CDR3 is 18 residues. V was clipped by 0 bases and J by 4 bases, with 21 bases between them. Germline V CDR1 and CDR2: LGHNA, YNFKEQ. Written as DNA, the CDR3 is TGTGCCAGCAGCCAAGATCTTACGCGGAACAGGGCATTCTATGGCTACACCTTC. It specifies CASSQDLTRNRAFYGYTF.

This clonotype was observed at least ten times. CDR3 DNA sequence: TGTGCCATCAGTGAGGAGGGATTGCGCCGGGCTAGCGGGAGGGCCGGCACAGATACGCAGTATTTT. Protein product: CAISEEGLRRASGRAGTDTQYF. The chain joins TRBV10-3 to TRBJ2-3, with 12 bases aligning to TRBD2. The V gene end was trimmed by 2 bases and the J gene end by 1 base; junction bases not matched to a gene: 19. This CDR3 comprises 22 residues. Germline CDR1 and CDR2: ENHRY and SYGVKD.

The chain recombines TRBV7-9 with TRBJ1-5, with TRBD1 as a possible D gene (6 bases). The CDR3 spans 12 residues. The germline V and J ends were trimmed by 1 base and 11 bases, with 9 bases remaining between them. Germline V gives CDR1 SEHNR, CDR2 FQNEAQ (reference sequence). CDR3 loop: CASSLVGGAQHF. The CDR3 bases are TGTGCCAGCAGCTTAGTAGGGGGGGCCCAGCATTTT.

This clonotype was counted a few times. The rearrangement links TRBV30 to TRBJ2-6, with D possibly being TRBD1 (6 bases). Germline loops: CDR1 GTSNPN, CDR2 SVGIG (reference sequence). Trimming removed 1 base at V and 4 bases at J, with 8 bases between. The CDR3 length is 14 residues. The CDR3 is CAWSEGVGANVLTF. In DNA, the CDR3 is TGTGCCTGGAGTGAGGGGGTCGGGGCCAACGTCCTGACTTTC.

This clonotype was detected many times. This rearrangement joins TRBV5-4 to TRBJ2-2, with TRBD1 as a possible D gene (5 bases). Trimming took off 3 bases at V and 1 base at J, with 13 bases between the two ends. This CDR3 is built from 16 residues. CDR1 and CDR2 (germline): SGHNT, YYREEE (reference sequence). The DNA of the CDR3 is TGTGCCAGCAGCTCACACTCGACAGTGAACACCGGGGAGCTGTTTTTT. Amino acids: CASSSHSTVNTGELFF.

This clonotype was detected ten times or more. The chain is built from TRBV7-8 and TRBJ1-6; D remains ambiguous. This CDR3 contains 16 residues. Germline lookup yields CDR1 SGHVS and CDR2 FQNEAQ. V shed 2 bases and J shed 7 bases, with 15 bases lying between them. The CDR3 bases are TGTGCCAGCAGCTTAACCACAATCCCGGGGAATTCACCCCTCCACTTT. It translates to CASSLTTIPGNSPLHF.

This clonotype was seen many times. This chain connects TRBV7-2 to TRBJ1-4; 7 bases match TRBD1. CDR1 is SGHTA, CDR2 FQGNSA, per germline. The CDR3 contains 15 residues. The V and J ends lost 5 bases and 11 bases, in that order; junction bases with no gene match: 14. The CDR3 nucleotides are TGTGCCAGCAGCCCCGGACAGGCGACGGTGGGGAAACTGTTTTTT. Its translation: CASSPGQATVGKLFF.

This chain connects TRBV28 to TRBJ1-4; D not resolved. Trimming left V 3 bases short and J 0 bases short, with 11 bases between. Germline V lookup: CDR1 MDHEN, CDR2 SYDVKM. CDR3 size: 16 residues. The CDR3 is CASSFPRSATNEKLFF. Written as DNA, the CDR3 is TGTGCCAGCAGTTTTCCCAGGTCTGCAACTAATGAAAAACTGTTTTTT.

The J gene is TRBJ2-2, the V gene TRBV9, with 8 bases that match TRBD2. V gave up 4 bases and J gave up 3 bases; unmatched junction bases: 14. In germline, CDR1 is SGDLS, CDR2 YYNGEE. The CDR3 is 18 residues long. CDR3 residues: CASSRTTGTSGDTGELFF. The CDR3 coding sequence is TGTGCCAGCAGCAGAACTACCGGGACTAGTGGGGACACCGGGGAGCTGTTTTTT.